The present T cell receptor beta chain was sequenced within a study of cytomegalovirus exposure and HLA in healthy donors. General study points: When a later analysis compared HLA-associated TCR beta chains with equally common others, the HLA-associated chains turned out to be more clonally expanded and to have lower generation probabilities. Cytomegalovirus-associated TCR beta chains were listed, numbering 164. In a later analysis, DRB1 alleles had the most associated TCRs; HLA-C alleles the fewest.

With 60 Vbeta and 13 Jbeta primers, the PCR was carried out. The method was immunoSEQ multiplex PCR; TCRdb's version includes in-frame clones alone and lacks a portion of them. Counted here are 190,000 or so clones, 83% occurring once; the ten biggest clones make up 1.6%. This clone was observed a single time. Its antigen is unidentified. The CDR3 covers 14 residues. The sequencing input was PBMCs. The clonotype comes from a man over 45 in good health and CMV-seronegative. V and J are TRBV21-1 and TRBJ2-5; the D call TRBD1 from the table was never checked on the DNA. TRBV21-1 counts as a pseudogene. The CDR3 sequence: CASSTDSGQETQYF. The CDR3 bases are TGTGCCAGCAGCACCGACTCAGGGCAAGAGACCCAGTACTTC.